The T cell receptor beta chain under discussion was sequenced for a study of human T cells and chemical hapten exposure. Indicated time point: patch test 2, 6 weeks after DPC sensitization. The treatment here: therapeutic diphenylcyclopropenone sensitization with weekly scalp DPC. TCRdb passed the RACE reads through MiXCR, listing each CDR3 protein once. The data hold tens of thousands of distinct CDR3 sequences, with over 8.5% observed a single time. Losses at the gene ends were 4 bases for V and 6 bases for J; bases not matched to a gene: 6. The germline CDR1 and CDR2 sequences are DFQATT and SNEGSKA (reference sequence). This CDR3 contains 12 residues. About this clonotype itself: Its specificity is unknown.

Study-wide findings and caveats: High-frequency TCRs, those above 1 in 1000, stayed the same after DPC sensitization.

The rearrangement links TRBV20-1 to TRBJ2-7; 7 bases line up with TRBD2. The sequence was obtained from a man aged 25-45 years with alopecia areata. Some clones in this sample may be carry-over from other donors' samples. The sequencing here drew on whole blood, taken in connection with sensitization to the hapten diphenylcyclopropenone (DPC). The CDR3 DNA is TGCAGTGCTACGCGGGAGAGAGGCGAGCAGTACTTC. It translates to CSATRERGEQYF.